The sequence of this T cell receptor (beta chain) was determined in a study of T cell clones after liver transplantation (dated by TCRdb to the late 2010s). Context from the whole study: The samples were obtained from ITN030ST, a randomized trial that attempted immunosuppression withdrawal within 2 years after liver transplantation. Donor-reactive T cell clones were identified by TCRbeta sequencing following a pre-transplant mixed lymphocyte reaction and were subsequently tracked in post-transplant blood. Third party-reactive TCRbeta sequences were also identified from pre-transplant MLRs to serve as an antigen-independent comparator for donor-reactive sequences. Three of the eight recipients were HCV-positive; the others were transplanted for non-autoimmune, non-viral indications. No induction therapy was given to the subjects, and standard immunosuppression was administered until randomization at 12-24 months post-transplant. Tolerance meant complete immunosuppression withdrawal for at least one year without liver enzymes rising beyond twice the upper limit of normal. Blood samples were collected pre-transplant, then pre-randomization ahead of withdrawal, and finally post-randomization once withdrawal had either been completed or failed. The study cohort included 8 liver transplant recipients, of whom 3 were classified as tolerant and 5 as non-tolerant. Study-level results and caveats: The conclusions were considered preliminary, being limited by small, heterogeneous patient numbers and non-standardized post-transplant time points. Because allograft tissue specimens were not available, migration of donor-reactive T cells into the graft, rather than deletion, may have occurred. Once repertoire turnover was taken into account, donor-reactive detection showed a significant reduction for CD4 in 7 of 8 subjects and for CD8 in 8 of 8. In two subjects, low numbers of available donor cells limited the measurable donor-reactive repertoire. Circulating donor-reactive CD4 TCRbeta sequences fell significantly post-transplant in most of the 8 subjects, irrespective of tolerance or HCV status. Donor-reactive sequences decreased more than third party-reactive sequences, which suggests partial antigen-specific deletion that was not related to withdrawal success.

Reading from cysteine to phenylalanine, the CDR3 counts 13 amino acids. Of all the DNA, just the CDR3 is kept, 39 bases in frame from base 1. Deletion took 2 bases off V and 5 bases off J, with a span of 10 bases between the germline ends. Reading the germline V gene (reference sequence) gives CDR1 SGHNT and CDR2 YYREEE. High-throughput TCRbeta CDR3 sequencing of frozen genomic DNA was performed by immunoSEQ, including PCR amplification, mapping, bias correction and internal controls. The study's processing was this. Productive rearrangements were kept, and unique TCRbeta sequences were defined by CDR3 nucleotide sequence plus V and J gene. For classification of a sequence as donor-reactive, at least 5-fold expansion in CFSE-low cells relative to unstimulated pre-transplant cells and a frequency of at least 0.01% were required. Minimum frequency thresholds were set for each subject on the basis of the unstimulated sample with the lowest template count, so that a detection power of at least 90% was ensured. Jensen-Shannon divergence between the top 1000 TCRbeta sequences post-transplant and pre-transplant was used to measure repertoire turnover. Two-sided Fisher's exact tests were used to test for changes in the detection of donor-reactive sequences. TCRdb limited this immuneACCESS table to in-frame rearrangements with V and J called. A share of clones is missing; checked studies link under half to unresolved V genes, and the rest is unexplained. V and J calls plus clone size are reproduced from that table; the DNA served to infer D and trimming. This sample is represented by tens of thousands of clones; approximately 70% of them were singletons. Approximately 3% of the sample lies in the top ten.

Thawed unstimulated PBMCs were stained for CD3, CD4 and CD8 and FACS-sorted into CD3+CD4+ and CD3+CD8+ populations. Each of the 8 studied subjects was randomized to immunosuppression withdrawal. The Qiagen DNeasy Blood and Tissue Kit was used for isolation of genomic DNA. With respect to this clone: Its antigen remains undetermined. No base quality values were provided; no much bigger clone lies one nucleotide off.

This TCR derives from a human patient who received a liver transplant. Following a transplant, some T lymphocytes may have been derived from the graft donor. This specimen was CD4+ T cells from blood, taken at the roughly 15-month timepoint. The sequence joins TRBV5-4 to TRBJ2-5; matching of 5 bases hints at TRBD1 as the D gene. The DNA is TGTGCCAGCAGCTTCCAGGGTAGCGAGACCCAGTACTTC. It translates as CASSFQGSETQYF.